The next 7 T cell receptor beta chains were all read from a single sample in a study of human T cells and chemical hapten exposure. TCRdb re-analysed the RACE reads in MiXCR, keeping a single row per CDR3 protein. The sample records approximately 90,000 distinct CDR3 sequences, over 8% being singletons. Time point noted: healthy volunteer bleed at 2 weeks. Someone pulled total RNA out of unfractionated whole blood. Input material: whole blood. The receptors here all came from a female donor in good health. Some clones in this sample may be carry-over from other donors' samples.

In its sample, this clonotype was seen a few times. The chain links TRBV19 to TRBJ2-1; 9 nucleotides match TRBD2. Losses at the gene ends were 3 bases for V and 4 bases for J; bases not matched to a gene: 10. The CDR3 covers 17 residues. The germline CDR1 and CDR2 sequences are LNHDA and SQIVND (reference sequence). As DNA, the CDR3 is TGTGCCAGTAGTATGGGGGCGGGAGGGCCCTCGTACAATGAGCAGTTCTTC. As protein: CASSMGAGGPSYNEQFF.

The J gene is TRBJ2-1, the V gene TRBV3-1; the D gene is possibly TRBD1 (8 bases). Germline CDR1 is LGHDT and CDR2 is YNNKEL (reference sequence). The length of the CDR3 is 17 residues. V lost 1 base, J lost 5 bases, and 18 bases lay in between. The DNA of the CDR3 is TGTGCCAGCAGCCAAGCTGTTTGGACAGGGAGGGACAATGAGCAGTTCTTC. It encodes CASSQAVWTGRDNEQFF.

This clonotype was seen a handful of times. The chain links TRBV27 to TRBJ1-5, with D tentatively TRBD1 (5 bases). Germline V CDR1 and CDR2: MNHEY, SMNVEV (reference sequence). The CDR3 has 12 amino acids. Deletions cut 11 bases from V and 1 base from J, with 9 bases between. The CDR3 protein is CAPGGSNQPQHF. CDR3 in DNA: TGTGCCCCCGGGGGGAGCAATCAGCCCCAGCATTTT.

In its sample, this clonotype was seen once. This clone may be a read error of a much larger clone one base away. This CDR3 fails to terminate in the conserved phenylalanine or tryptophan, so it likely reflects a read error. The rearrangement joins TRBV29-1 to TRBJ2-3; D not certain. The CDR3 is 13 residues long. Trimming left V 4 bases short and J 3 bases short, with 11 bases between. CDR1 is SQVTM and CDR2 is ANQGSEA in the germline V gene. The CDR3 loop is CSVGRGVTDTQYS. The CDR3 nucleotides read TGCAGCGTTGGGCGTGGGGTGACAGATACGCAGTATTCT.

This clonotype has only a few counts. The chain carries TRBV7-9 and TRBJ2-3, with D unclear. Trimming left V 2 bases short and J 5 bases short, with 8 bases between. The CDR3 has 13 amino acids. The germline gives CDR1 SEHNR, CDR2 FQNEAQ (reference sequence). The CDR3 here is CASSLLTGDTQYF. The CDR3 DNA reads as TGTGCCAGCAGCTTATTGACTGGAGATACGCAGTATTTT.

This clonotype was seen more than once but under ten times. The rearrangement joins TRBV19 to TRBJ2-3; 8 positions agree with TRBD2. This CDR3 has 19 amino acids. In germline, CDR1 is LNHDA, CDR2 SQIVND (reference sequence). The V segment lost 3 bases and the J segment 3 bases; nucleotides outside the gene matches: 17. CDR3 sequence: CASSMGASGPPWGTDTQYF. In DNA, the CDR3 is TGTGCCAGTAGTATGGGGGCTAGCGGGCCCCCCTGGGGTACAGATACGCAGTATTTT.

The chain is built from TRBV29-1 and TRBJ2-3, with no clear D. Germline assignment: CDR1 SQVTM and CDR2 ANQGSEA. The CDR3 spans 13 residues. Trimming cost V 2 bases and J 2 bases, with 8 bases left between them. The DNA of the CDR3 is TGCAGCGTTGAAACCAGGTTCACAGATACGCAGTATTTT. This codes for CSVETRFTDTQYF.